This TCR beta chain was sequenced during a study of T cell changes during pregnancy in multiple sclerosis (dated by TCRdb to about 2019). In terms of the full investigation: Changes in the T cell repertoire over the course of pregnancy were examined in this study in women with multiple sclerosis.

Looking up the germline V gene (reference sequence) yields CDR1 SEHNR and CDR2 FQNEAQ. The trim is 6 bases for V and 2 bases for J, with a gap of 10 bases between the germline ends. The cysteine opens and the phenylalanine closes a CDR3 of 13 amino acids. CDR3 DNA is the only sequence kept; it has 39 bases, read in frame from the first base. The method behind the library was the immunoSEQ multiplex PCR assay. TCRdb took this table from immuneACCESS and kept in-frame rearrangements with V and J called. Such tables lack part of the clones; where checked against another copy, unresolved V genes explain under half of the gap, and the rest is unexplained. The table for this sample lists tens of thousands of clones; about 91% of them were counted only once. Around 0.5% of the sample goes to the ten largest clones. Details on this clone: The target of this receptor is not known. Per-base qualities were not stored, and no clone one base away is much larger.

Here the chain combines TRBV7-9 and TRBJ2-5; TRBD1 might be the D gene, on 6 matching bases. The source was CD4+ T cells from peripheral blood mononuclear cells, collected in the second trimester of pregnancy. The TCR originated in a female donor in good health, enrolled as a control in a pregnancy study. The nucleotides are TGTGCCAGCAGTACCGGGACACAAGAGACCCAGTACTTC. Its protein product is CASSTGTQETQYF. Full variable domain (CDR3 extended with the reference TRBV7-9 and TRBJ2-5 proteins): DTGVSQNPRHKITKRGQNVTFRCDPISEHNRLYWYRQTLGQGPEFLTYFQNEAQLEKSRLLSDRFSAERPKGSFSTLEIQRTEQGDSAMYLCASSTGTQETQYFGPGTRLLVL.